This passage covers 18 T cell receptor beta chains from one sample sequenced in a study of blood T cell repertoires in COVID-19. Here immunoSEQ multiplex PCR was the method, and the copy in TCRdb shows in-frame clones only, minus some. Among 200,000 or so clones listed, over 75% were seen once. Sample: peripheral blood. These TCRs come from a man aged 55-75 years with acute or convalescent COVID-19.

This chain uses TRBV19 with TRBJ2-1, with D perhaps matching TRBD2 (5 bases). Deletions cut 3 bases from V and 10 bases from J, with 13 bases between. Germline CDR1 LNHDA, CDR2 SQIVND (reference sequence). CDR3 length: 13 amino acids. The CDR3 bases are TGTGCCAGTAGTATTAGTAGGACGGGGGAGCAGTTCTTC. It encodes CASSISRTGEQFF.

The chain joins TRBV19 to TRBJ1-5, with D hard to call. The CDR3 length is 13 residues. Germline CDR1 is LNHDA and CDR2 is SQIVND (reference sequence). Trimming removed 0 bases from V and 6 bases from J, with 6 bases in between. The CDR3 protein is CASSIDGRQPQHF. The CDR3 nucleotides are TGTGCCAGTAGTATAGATGGGCGTCAGCCCCAGCATTTT.

The gene calls are TRBV28 and TRBJ1-5, with a possible D match to TRBD1 (6 bases). Germline CDR1 MDHEN, CDR2 SYDVKM. The CDR3 runs to 15 residues. The V and J ends lost 7 bases and 1 base respectively, with 14 bases between them. The CDR3 DNA is TGTGCCAGCAAACTGGGTGGGACAAGCAATCAGCCCCAGCATTTT. Translation: CASKLGGTSNQPQHF.

The J gene is TRBJ2-7, the V gene TRBV7-2; 10 bases fit TRBD2. CDR1 SGHTA and CDR2 FQGNSA come from the germline V gene. J was trimmed by 7 bases and V by 1 base; bases with no gene match: 16. CDR3 length equals 18 residues. The CDR3 DNA follows: TGTGCCAGCAGCTTAGTAGCCGCTAGCGGGAGCTCCTCTGGAGAGCAGTACTTC. Amino acid sequence: CASSLVAASGSSSGEQYF. Drawing the rest from reference TRBV7-2 and TRBJ2-7, the complete variable domain is GAGVSQSPSNKVTEKGKDVELRCDPISGHTALYWYRQSLGQGLEFLIYFQGNSAPDKSGLPSDRFSAERTGGSVSTLTIQRTQQEDSAVYLCASSLVAASGSSSGEQYFGPGTRLTVT.

V and J are TRBV20-1 and TRBJ2-7; D might be TRBD2 (5 bases). V lost 1 base to trimming and J lost 6 bases, with 7 bases between them. The V gene's germline CDR1 is DFQATT and CDR2 SNEGSKA (reference sequence). The CDR3 runs to 11 residues. CDR3 residues: CSARGGFEQYF. DNA for the CDR3: TGCAGTGCTAGAGGAGGGTTCGAGCAGTACTTC.

This clone has just a few counts. One junction end does not reproduce the germline sequence, and a read error may be involved. The gene calls are TRBV9 and TRBJ2-7; 11 nucleotides line up with TRBD2. Germline V gene data show CDR1 as SGDLS and CDR2 as YYNGEE. CDR3 length: 14 residues. CDR3 DNA sequence: TGTGCCAGCAGAGTAGCGGGAGGGCCGGGGGAGCAGTACTTC. It specifies CASRVAGGPGEQYF.

This clone was seen more than once but under ten times. This chain joins TRBV27 and TRBJ2-2; the D gene is possibly TRBD2 (6 bases). The CDR3 totals 14 residues. Trimming cost V 2 bases and J 7 bases, with 11 bases left between them. Germline CDR1 and CDR2: MNHEY and SMNVEV (reference sequence). The CDR3 here is CASSLVAGNGELFF. In DNA form, the CDR3 reads TGTGCCAGCAGTTTAGTTGCGGGGAACGGGGAGCTGTTTTTT.

This chain connects TRBV28 to TRBJ2-5; the D gene is possibly TRBD2 (8 bases). Trimming cost V 3 bases and J 1 base, with 18 bases left between them. The CDR3 has 17 residues. The germline gives CDR1 MDHEN, CDR2 SYDVKM. The CDR3: CASSFGGAGGGQETQYF. The CDR3 bases are TGTGCCAGCAGTTTCGGGGGGGCAGGGGGAGGCCAAGAGACCCAGTACTTC.

This CDR3 reads CASSYESEQYF. CDR3 nucleotides: TGTGCCAGCAGTTATGAGAGCGAGCAGTACTTC. This sequence joins TRBV6-6 and TRBJ2-7; D is uncertain. Germline V CDR1 and CDR2: MNHNY, SVGAGI (reference sequence). V dropped 3 bases and J dropped 6 bases, with 6 bases sitting between them. This CDR3 is built from 11 residues.

This chain links TRBV5-6 with TRBJ2-1; TRBD2 aligns across 11 bases. CDR1 is SGHDT and CDR2 is YYEEEE in the germline V gene. V gave up 3 bases and J gave up 2 bases; unmatched junction bases: 7. The CDR3 contains 17 residues. The CDR3 loop is CASSYLAGGNTYNEQFF. The CDR3 DNA sequence: TGTGCCAGCAGCTATCTAGCGGGAGGTAACACCTACAATGAGCAGTTCTTC. Full variable domain (rest looked up from reference TRBV5-6 and TRBJ2-1): DAGVTQSPTHLIKTRGQQVTLRCSPKSGHDTVSWYQQALGQGPQFIFQYYEEEERQRGNFPDRFSGHQFPNYSSELNVNALLLGDSALYLCASSYLAGGNTYNEQFFGPGTRLTVL.

The chain joins TRBV4-3 to TRBJ1-2, with D perhaps TRBD1 (5 bases). Per the germline V gene, CDR1 is LGHNA and CDR2 is YSLEER. The CDR3 runs 14 residues. With 2 bases removed from V and 3 bases from J, the gap between germline ends came to 10 bases. Here the CDR3 reads CASSQTGTYYGYTF. Here the CDR3 DNA reads TGCGCCAGCAGCCAAACCGGGACTTACTATGGCTACACCTTC.

The chain uses TRBV2 and TRBJ2-7; 12 nucleotides match TRBD2. This CDR3 has 15 residues. Trimming took 7 bases from V and 5 from J; bases not matched to a gene: 9. CDR1 SNHLY and CDR2 FYNNEI come from the germline V gene. The CDR3 reads CASNPLAGGPHEQYF. For the CDR3, the DNA is TGTGCCAGCAACCCTCTAGCGGGAGGGCCCCACGAGCAGTACTTC. The whole variable domain, filled in from reference TRBV2 and TRBJ2-7, reads EPEVTQTPSHQVTQMGQEVILRCVPISNHLYFYWYRQILGQKVEFLVSFYNNEISEKSEIFDDQFSVERPDGSNFTLKIRSTKLEDSAMYFCASNPLAGGPHEQYFGPGTRLTVT.

This clone appeared a single time. V gene TRBV27 combines with J gene TRBJ1-1; D unclear. CDR3 length equals 14 residues. Germline CDR1 and CDR2: MNHEY and SMNVEV (reference sequence). V shed 0 bases and J shed 4 bases, with 9 bases lying between them. The CDR3 spells CASSLSPPSTEAFF. The CDR3 DNA is TGTGCCAGCAGTTTATCGCCCCCCAGCACTGAAGCTTTCTTT.

The chain links TRBV24-1 to TRBJ2-1; TRBD1 matches 8 bases. This CDR3 has 14 amino acids. The V gene end was trimmed by 5 bases and the J gene end by 9 bases; junction bases not matched to a gene: 8. Germline lookup yields CDR1 KGHDR and CDR2 SFDVKD. In DNA, the CDR3 is TGTGCCACCAGTGGAGGCCTACAGGGGGGTGAGCAGTTCTTC. Residues: CATSGGLQGGEQFF.

The chain is built from TRBV28 and TRBJ2-7, with D unresolved. The CDR3 consists of 15 residues. With 5 bases removed from V and 4 bases from J, the gap between germline ends came to 18 bases. Germline CDR1 is MDHEN and CDR2 is SYDVKM. CDR3 sequence: CASSPKLRSRYEQYF. The CDR3 bases are TGTGCCAGCAGTCCAAAACTACGTTCAAGATACGAGCAGTACTTC.

V and J are TRBV6-5 and TRBJ2-7; 7 nucleotides agree with TRBD1. The CDR3 consists of 14 residues. V lost 5 bases to trimming and J lost 0 bases; unmatched junction nucleotides: 4. Germline values: CDR1 MNHEY, CDR2 SVGAGI. CDR3 in amino acids: CASSQTGSSYEQYF. The CDR3 coding sequence is TGTGCCAGCAGTCAGACAGGGTCCTCCTACGAGCAGTACTTC.

The chain couples TRBV3-1 (or the pseudogene TRBV3-2) to TRBJ1-2, with 8 positions matching TRBD1. Unmatched junction bases numbered 4, after V lost 4 bases and J lost 6 bases. Germline-derived CDR1 and CDR2 are LGHDT and YNNKEL (reference sequence). The length of the CDR3 is 13 residues. The CDR3 region is CASSLQGADGYTF. DNA for the CDR3: TGTGCCAGCAGCCTTCAGGGGGCTGATGGCTACACCTTC.

The V and J genes are TRBV5-1 and TRBJ2-5, with 11 nucleotides matching TRBD2. The J segment lost 4 bases and the V segment lost 0 bases, leaving 8 bases of the junction unmatched. Germline values: CDR1 SGHRS, CDR2 YFSETQ. The CDR3 is 17 amino acids. CDR3 nucleotides: TGCGCCAGCAGCTTGGGGAGTAGCGGGAGGGTAGGAGAGACCCAGTACTTC. Amino acids: CASSLGSSGRVGETQYF.